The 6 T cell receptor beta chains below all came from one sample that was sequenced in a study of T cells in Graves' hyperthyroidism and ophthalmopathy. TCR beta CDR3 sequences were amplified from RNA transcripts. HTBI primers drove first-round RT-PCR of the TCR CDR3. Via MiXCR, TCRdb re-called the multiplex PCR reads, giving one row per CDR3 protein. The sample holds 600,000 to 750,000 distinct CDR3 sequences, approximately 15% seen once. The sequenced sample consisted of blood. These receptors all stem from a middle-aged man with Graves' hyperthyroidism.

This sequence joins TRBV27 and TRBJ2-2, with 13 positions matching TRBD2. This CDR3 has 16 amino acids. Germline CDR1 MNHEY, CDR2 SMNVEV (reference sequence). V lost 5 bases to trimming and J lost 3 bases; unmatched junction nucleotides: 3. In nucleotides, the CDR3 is TGTGCCAGCAGTCCGGGACTAGCGGGGCACACCGGGGAGCTGTTTTTT. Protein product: CASSPGLAGHTGELFF.

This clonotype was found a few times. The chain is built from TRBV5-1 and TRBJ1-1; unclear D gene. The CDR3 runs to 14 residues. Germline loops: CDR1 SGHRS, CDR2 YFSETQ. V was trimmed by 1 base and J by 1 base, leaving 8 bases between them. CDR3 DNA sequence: TGCGCCAGCAGCTTGCTGGCAGGGAACACTGAAGCTTTCTTT. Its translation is CASSLLAGNTEAFF.

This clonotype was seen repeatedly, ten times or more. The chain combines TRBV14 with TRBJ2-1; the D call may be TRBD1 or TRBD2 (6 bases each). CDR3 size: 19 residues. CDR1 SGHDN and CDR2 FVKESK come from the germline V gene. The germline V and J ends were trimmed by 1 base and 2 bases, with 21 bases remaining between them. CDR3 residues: CASSQGPEAGHLPYNEQFF. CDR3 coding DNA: TGTGCCAGCAGCCAAGGCCCGGAGGCGGGACACCTACCCTACAATGAGCAGTTCTTC. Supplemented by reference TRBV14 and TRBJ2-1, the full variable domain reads EAGVTQFPSHSVIEKGQTVTLRCDPISGHDNLYWYRRVMGKEIKFLLHFVKESKQDESGMPNNRFLAERTGGTYSTLKVQPAELEDSGVYFCASSQGPEAGHLPYNEQFFGPGTRLTVL.

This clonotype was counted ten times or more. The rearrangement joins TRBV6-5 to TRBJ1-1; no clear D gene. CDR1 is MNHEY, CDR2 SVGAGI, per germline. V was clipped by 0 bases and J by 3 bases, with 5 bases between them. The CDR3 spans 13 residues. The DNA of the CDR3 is TGTGCCAGCAGTTACTCAGTATACACTGAAGCTTTCTTT. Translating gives CASSYSVYTEAFF.

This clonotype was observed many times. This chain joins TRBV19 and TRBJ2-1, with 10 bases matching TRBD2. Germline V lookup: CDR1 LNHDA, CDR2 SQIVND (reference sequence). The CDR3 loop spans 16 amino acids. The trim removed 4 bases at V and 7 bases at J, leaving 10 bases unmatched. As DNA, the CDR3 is TGTGCCAGTAGTACCCGGGATGGTAGCGGGGGGAATGAGCAGTTCTTC. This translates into CASSTRDGSGGNEQFF.

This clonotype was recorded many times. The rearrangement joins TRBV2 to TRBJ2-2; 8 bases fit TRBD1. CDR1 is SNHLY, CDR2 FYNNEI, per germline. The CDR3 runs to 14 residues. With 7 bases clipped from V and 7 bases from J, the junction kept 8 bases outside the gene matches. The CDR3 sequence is CASILDRVDGELFF. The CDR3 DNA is TGTGCCAGCATCCTGGACAGGGTCGACGGGGAGCTGTTTTTT. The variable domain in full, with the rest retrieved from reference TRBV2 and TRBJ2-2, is EPEVTQTPSHQVTQMGQEVILRCVPISNHLYFYWYRQILGQKVEFLVSFYNNEISEKSEIFDDQFSVERPDGSNFTLKIRSTKLEDSAMYFCASILDRVDGELFFGEGSRLTVL.